The clone carrying this T cell receptor beta chain was observed a handful of times. Its antigen is not identified. The sample belongs to a study of CD8+ T cells in alopecia areata. Notes on the study in general: Sharing of TCRs across patients appeared less clear than in mice, possibly for HLA-related reasons. Clonality exceeded that of normal scalp in lesional scalp, most notably in alopecia totalis/universalis.

cDNA prepared by RNA extraction and subsequent reverse transcription served as the template for sequencing. Profiled with immunoSEQ multiplex PCR; TCRdb holds only in-frame clones, not every one. Of around 140,000 clones in the sample, approximately 50% were seen once. Researchers gathered lesional scalp punch biopsies and peripheral blood from patients with alopecia areata. Both CD4+ and CD8+ T cells were separated by sorting PBMCs. The sequence was collected from a human donor with alopecia areata. Sequences were derived from CD4+ T cells sorted from blood, sampled at week 0.

The CDR3 DNA follows: TGTGCCAGCAGTCCGGGACTAGCGGGAGGCCCAGATACGCAGTATTTT. This gives the protein CASSPGLAGGPDTQYF. This chain joins TRBV6-6 and TRBJ2-3; 15 nucleotides match TRBD2. The CDR3 totals 16 residues. The germline CDR1 and CDR2 sequences are MNHNY and SVGAGI (reference sequence). J was trimmed by 4 bases and V by 5 bases; bases with no gene match: 4.